The 5 T cell receptor beta chains reported below all come from one sample, sequenced in a study of cytomegalovirus exposure and HLA in healthy donors. Clones were read by immunoSEQ multiplex PCR, and TCRdb kept only the in-frame ones, dropping some. The sample has 150,000 to 180,000 clones, around 84% seen once. The specimen sequenced was PBMCs. Receptor source: a human donor in good health.

The chain links TRBV10-1 to TRBJ1-5, with D maybe TRBD1 (6 bases). Per the germline V gene, CDR1 is WNHNN and CDR2 is SYGVQD (reference sequence). V was pared by 8 bases and J by 2 bases, with 13 bases between. CDR3 length equals 14 residues. The CDR3 nucleotides read TGCGCCAGCTCCCGGGGGGGCGGCAATCAGCCCCAGCATTTT. It translates to CASSRGGGNQPQHF.

The gene calls are TRBV6-5 and TRBJ2-1; 8 bases fit TRBD1. V dropped 5 bases and J dropped 5; count of bases not matched to a gene: 8. The CDR3 extends over 15 amino acids. Germline CDR1 reads MNHEY; CDR2 reads SVGAGI. CDR3 amino acids: CASSRGQGGNNEQFF. The DNA for the CDR3 is TGTGCCAGCAGTAGAGGACAGGGTGGAAACAATGAGCAGTTCTTC.

The chain uses TRBV20-1 and TRBJ1-2; D gene uncertain. CDR1 is DFQATT and CDR2 is SNEGSKA in the germline V gene (reference sequence). Trimming stripped 7 bases from V and 7 bases from J, with 10 bases between. The CDR3 is 10 amino acids. This chain's CDR3 is CSGEGGGYTF. The CDR3, as DNA: TGCAGTGGAGAGGGTGGTGGCTACACCTTC.

This clone turned up a few times. This sequence joins TRBV2 and TRBJ1-6; perhaps TRBD1 as D (5 bases). Germline CDR1 and CDR2: SNHLY and FYNNEI. The CDR3 consists of 15 residues. V lost 6 bases, J lost 7 bases, and 16 bases lay in between. The CDR3 sequence: CASRDSGTLNSPLHF. The DNA for the CDR3 is TGTGCCAGCAGGGACTCCGGGACTCTCAATTCACCCCTCCACTTT.

The chain recombines TRBV9 with TRBJ2-6, with D perhaps TRBD2 (6 bases). CDR1 is SGDLS, CDR2 YYNGEE, per germline. This CDR3 comprises 19 residues. V gave up 4 bases and J gave up 0 bases, with 20 bases separating them. The CDR3 is CASSPTGTPLSSGANVLTF. CDR3 nucleotide sequence: TGTGCCAGCAGCCCAACCGGGACTCCCCTTTCCTCTGGGGCCAACGTCCTGACTTTC.